The clone carrying this T cell receptor beta chain appeared a few times. Its antigen is not known. CDR3-region Arm-PCR and iRepertoire HTBI primers produced the TCR beta libraries. TCRdb used MiXCR to reprocess the multiplex PCR reads, holding one entry per CDR3 protein. The data hold 350,000 to 450,000 distinct CDR3 sequences, with roughly 23% observed a single time. Time point: persistent/refractory GD, antithyroid drugs over 5 years with positive TRAb. After RNA was extracted from PBMCs, the TCR library was made from it. This entry belongs to a study of regulatory T cells in long-lasting Graves disease. Study conclusions and caveats: Analyses excluded thyroid tissue, covering peripheral blood alone. The study found persistent patients shared more public clonotypes (roughly 2,800) than new patients (around 1,000).

This CDR3 contains 16 residues. After removal of 4 bases from V and 5 bases from J, the junction contained 14 bases not matched to a gene. The germline CDR1 and CDR2 sequences are SGHRS and YFSETQ. This TCR was sampled from a female donor with Graves disease. The J gene is TRBJ1-2, the V gene TRBV5-1, with 7 bases fitting TRBD1. Material: peripheral blood mononuclear cells (PBMCs), obtained when the disease was refractory, from a patient treated with antithyroid drugs. CDR3 loop: CASSHVSDRVGYGYTF. CDR3 bases: TGCGCCAGCAGCCACGTCTCCGACAGGGTCGGGTATGGCTACACCTTC.